This T cell receptor (beta chain) was identified during a study of blood T cells in healthy people across ages (dated by TCRdb to about 2015). About the study as a whole: Template switching captured roughly one uniquely barcoded TCR beta cDNA molecule per two T cells in model experiments. Four age groups were formed from the donors: young (average 16 years), middle-aged (approximately 39), aged (about 68) and long-lived (approximately 78). To avoid experimental bias, donors of different ages were distributed randomly across sequencing lanes. The study measured age-related changes in TCR beta repertoire diversity using deep sequencing normalized with unique cDNA molecular identifiers. Two additional independent replicas of 1 million unique cDNA reads from the same blood draw were analyzed for two donors (one aged 18 to 30 and one aged 80 or older).

General conclusions and limits of the study: The long-lived group showed more naive CD4+ T cells, fewer expanded clones and increased TCR diversity than the aged group, suggesting age selection. Since profiling was done on bulk unsorted PBMCs, naive and antigen-experienced compartments could not be conclusively compared. There was a strong correlation between observed TCR beta diversity and the percentage of naive T cells measured by flow cytometry. Observed TCR beta diversity per million T cells fell roughly linearly with age, and a significant reduction was already apparent by age around 39. Estimates of total diversity from one million sequenced T cells were regarded as lower bounds and underestimates. Because the CMV infection status of the donors was unknown, age-related changes in expanded clonotypes may potentially have been confounded.

Libraries were built with 5' RACE. The sequencer was an Illumina HiSeq 2500. A second PCR of roughly 6 to 11 cycles was run with a J-beta primer mix and a sample-barcoded 5' primer. A unique molecular identifier was introduced onto each TCR beta cDNA molecule by a template-switch 5' adaptor carrying 12 random nucleotides. Each sample yielded at least 3 million CDR3-containing paired-end reads. First-strand cDNA was synthesized from all RNA with the Mint cDNA synthesis kit, primed by a TRBC-specific oligonucleotide. After uracil-DNA glycosylase treatment, a first 18-cycle PCR used universal primers M1SS and BC2_uni_R on all cDNA. The published analysis was carried out like this. Each sample was normalized by randomly selecting 1 million high-quality reads, each carrying a distinct molecular identifier. Instead of being binned into consensus sequences, reads that shared molecular identifiers were thrown out. MiTCR, set to a Q25 quality threshold and the strictest error-elimination algorithm, was used for CDR3 identification, clonotype clustering and error correction. A nonparametric unseen species model using Euler transformation provided a lower-bound estimate of total TCR beta diversity. TCRdb passed the public sequencing reads through fastp at Q25 and MiXCR, retaining productive beta sequences. CDR3 protein duplicates are merged, each entry listing the most common genes and DNA. The V and J calls and clone size come from TCRdb's table, not from the authors' own analysis. This sample holds approximately 850,000 distinct CDR3 sequences; 40% to 50% were observed only once. The ten top clones hold about a fifth of the sample.

The roughly 42 donors, aged about 6 to 90 years, were systemically healthy Caucasian individuals from Russia. Each donor gave approximately 9.4 milliliters of peripheral blood, drawn into EDTA-treated Vacutainer tubes. Ficoll-Paque density-gradient centrifugation was used to isolate PBMCs, with at least 7 million per sample. Total RNA was extracted from PBMCs with Trizol reagent, with at least 6 micrograms obtained per sample. For every donor, an aliquot of PBMCs went through flow cytometry to measure the percentages of naive CD45RAhigh/CD27high T cells. Regarding this clonotype: Its antigen specificity is not known. No base qualities exist here, and no much larger clone lies one base off it.

The germline V gene encodes CDR1 SQVTM and CDR2 ANQGSEA. V loses 6 bases, J loses 10 bases, and the germline ends lie 13 bases apart. The CDR3 contains 11 residues, cysteine and phenylalanine counted. Only CDR3 DNA remains: 33 bases, in frame from the first base. Recombination joined TRBV29-1 with TRBJ2-1; TRBD2 is perhaps the D gene, given 5 matching bases. Sequencing used blood. The sequence came from a man in his 60s in good health. The nucleotide sequence is TGCAGCGTGGGAGACCTCGGCGAGCAGTTCTTC. It is translated as CSVGDLGEQFF.